One T cell receptor beta chain is described in this entry. Germline-derived CDR1 and CDR2 are SGHVS and FNYEAQ. CDR3 length: 12 amino acids. Deletions cut 5 bases from V and 9 bases from J, with 11 bases between. The data were taken from a study of blood T cell repertoires in COVID-19. Whole-study context: COVID-19 samples from acute and convalescent phases originated in the United States, Italy and Spain.

Assay used: immunoSEQ multiplex PCR; TCRdb lists only in-frame clones, some missing. This sample has 100,000 to 150,000 clones, with around 86% found just once. The receptor comes from a man aged 50 to 59 with active COVID-19. What was sequenced was peripheral blood. The rearrangement joins TRBV7-6 to TRBJ1-5, with no clear D. This CDR3 is CASSPPGRPQHF. The CDR3 DNA reads TGTGCCAGCAGCCCCCCCGGTCGGCCCCAGCATTTT.